This T cell receptor beta chain is from a study of OX40 agonist ivuxolimab in advanced cancers. Study in general: Among those enrolled, mean age was approximately 60 years (range roughly 23 to 90) and about 79% were male.

Generated by immunoSEQ multiplex PCR, the TCRdb table keeps only in-frame clones and is missing some. The sample yields tens of thousands of clones, more than 80% seen once. Germline CDR1 SGHNT, CDR2 YENEEA. The CDR3 is made up of 15 amino acids. V dropped 5 bases and J dropped 7 bases, with 21 bases sitting between them. This chain links TRBV11-3 with TRBJ2-7; perhaps TRBD1 as D (5 bases). The origin of this receptor is an adult with an advanced solid tumor such as melanoma, head and neck, liver or kidney cancer. The input for sequencing was CD4+ or CD8+ T cells sorted from blood, taken in a trial of the OX40 agonist ivuxolimab. The CDR3 coding sequence is TGTGCCAGCAGCCTCCCCGGCACAGGCCGTGGGGAGCAGTACTTC. It encodes CASSLPGTGRGEQYF.